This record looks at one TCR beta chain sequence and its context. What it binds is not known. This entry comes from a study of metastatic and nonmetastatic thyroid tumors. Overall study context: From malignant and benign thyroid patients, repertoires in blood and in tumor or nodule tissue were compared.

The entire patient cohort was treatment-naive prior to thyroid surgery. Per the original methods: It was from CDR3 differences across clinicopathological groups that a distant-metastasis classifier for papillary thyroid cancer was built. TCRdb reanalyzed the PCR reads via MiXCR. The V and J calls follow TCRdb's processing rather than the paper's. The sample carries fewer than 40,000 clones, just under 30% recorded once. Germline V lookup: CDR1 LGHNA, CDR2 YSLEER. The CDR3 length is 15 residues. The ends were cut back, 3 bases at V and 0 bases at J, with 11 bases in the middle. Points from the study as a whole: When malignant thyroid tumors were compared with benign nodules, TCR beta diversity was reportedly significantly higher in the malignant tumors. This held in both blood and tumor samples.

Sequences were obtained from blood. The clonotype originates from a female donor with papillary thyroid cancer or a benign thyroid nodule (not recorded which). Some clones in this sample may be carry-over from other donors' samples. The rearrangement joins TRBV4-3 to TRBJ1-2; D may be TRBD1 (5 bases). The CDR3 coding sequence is TGCGCCAGCAGCCAGGGACCGGGAACTAACTATGGCTACACCTTC. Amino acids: CASSQGPGTNYGYTF.